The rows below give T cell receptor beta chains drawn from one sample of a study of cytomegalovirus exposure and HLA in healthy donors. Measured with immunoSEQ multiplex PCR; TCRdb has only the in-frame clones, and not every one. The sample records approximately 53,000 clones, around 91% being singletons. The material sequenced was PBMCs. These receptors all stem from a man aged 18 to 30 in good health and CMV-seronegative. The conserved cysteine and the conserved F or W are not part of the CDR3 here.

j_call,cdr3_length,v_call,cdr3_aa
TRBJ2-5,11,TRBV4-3,ASSQSGQETQY
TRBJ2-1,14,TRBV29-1,SVEDHRLAVGNEQF
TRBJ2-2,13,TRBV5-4,ASSLADRGSGELF
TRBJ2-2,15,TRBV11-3,ASSLDSGRANTGELF
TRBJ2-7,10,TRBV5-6,ASSLVSGEQY
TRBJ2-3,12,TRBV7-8,ASSPRTGTDTQY
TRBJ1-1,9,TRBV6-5,ASRTGPEAF
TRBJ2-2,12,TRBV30,AWKSLAQTGELF
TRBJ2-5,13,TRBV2,ASSPGLAFGETQY
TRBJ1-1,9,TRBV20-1,SAREGTEAF
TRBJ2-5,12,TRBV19,ASSTRLAGETQY
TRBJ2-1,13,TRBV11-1,ASSPRGSGRGEQF
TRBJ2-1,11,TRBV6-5,ASRDRGYNEQF
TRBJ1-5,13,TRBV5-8,ASSSPGQGVLPQH
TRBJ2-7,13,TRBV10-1,ASSEYSSGSYEQY
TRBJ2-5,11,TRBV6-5,ASSRTSQETQY
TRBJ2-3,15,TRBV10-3,AISGSSGTGEASTQY
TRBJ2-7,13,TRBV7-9,ASSHTGGAPHEQY
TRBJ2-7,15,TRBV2,ASSEAPGVYVGYEQY
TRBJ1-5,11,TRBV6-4,ASSATGGQPQH
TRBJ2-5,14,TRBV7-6,ASSLGAGAGVETQY
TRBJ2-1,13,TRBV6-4,ASSPGTSGGNEQF
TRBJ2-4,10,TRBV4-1,ASSQVRDIQY
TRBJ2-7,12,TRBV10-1,ASSGGTGSYEQY
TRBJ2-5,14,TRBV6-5,ASSSSGSSSQETQY
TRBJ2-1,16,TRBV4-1,ASSQGLAGFSSYNEQF
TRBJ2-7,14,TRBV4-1,ASSQEASGNIYEQY
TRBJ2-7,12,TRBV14,ASSSQGSTYEQY
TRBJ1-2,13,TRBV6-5,ASSYRQPHNYGYT
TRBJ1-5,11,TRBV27,ASSLSFDQPQH
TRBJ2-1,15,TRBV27,ASSPPLGRGSYNEQF
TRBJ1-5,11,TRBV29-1,SVGRDSYQPQH
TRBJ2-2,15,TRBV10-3,AISDRQREADTGELF
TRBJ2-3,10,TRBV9,ASSALPDTQY
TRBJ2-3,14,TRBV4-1,ASSQRLAEEGDTQY
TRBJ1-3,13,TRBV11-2,ASSLGGVTGNTIY
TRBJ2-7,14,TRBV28,ASSSPTAALTYEQY